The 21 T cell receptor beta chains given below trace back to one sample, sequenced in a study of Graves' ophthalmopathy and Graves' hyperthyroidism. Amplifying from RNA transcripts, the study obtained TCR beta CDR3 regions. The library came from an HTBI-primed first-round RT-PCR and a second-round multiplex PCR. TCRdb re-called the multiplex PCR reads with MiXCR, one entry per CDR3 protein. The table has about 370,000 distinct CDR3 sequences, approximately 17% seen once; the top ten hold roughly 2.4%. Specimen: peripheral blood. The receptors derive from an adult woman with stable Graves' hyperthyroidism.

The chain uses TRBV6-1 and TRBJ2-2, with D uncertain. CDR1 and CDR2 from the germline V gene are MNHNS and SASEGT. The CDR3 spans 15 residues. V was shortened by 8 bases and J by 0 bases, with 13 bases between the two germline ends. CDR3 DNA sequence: TGTGCCAGCCTCGGTAGCCGTCCGAACACCGGGGAGCTGTTTTTT. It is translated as CASLGSRPNTGELFF.

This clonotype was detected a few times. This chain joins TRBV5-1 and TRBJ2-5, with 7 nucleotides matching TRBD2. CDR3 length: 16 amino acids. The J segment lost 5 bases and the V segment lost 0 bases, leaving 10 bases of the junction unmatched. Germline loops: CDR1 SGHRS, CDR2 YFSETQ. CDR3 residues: CASSLELAGEGETQYF. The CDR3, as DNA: TGCGCCAGCAGCTTGGAGCTTGCGGGAGAAGGGGAGACCCAGTACTTC.

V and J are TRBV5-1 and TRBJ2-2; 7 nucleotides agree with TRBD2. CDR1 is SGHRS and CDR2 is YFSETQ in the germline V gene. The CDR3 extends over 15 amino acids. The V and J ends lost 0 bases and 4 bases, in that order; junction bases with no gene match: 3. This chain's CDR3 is CASSLVAGVTGELFF. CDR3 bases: TGCGCCAGCAGCTTGGTTGCGGGAGTCACCGGGGAGCTGTTTTTT.

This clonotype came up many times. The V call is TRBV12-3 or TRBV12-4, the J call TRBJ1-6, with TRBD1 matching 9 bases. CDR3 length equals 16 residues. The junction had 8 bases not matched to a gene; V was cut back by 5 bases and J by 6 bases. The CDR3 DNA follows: TGTGCCAGCAGTCAACGCCCGACAGGGGGTAATTCACCCCTCCACTTT. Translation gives CASSQRPTGGNSPLHF.

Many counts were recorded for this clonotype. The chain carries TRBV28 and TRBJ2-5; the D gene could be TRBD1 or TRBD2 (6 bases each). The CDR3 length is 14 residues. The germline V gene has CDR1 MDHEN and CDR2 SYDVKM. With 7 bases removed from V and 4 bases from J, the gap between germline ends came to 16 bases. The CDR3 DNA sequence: TGTGCCAGCACCCCAGGTGGGGGGCGAGAGACCCAGTACTTC. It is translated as CASTPGGGRETQYF.

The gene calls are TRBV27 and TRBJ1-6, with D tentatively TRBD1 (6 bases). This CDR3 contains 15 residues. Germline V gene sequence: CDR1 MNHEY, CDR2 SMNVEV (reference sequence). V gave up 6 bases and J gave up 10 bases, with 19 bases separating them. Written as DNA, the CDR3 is TGTGCCAGCAGCCTGTATGTGGAAGGGGGATCACCCCTCCACTTT. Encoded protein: CASSLYVEGGSPLHF.

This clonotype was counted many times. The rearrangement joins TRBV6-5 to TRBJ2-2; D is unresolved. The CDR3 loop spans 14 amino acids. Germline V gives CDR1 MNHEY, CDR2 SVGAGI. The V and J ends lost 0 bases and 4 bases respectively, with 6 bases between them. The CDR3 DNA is TGTGCCAGCAGTTACTCGAGTCCCACCGGGGAGCTGTTTTTT. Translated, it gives CASSYSSPTGELFF.

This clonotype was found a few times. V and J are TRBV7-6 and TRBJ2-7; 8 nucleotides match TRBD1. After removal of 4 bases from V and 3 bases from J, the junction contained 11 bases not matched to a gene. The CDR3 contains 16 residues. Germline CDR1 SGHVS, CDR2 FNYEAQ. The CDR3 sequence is CASSWDRDRRNYEQYF. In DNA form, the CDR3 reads TGTGCCAGCAGCTGGGACCGGGACAGGCGAAACTACGAGCAGTACTTC.

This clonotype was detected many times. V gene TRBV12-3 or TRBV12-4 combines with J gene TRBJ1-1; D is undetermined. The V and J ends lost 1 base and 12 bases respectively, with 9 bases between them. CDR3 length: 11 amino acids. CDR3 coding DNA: TGTGCCAGCAGTTTAGGGGGAGCCTCTTTCTTT. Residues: CASSLGGASFF.

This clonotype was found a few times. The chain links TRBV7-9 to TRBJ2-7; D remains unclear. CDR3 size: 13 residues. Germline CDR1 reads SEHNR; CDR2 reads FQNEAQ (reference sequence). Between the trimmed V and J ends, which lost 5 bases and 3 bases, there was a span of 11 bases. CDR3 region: CASSPTTSYEQYF. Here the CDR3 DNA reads TGTGCCAGCAGCCCCACAACGAGCTACGAGCAGTACTTC.

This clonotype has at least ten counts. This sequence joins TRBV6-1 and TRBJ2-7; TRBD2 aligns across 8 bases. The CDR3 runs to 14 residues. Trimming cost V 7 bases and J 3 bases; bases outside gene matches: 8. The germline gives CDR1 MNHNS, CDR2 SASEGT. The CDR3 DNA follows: TGTGCCAGCACTGGGACTAGAACAAACTACGAGCAGTACTTC. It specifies CASTGTRTNYEQYF.

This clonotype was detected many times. The CDR3 DNA reads TGCAGTGCTAGAAAGGGAGCGGAGACCCAGTACTTC. This translates into CSARKGAETQYF. J is TRBJ2-5 and V is TRBV20-1; a possible D gene is TRBD2 (5 bases). Germline lookup yields CDR1 DFQATT and CDR2 SNEGSKA (reference sequence). V was cut by 2 bases and J by 5 bases, with 9 bases left in between. CDR3 size: 12 residues.

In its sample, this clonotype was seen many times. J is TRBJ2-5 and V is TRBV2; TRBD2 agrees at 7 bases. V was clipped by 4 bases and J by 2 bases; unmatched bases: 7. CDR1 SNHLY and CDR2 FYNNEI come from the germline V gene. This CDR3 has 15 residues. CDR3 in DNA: TGTGCCAGCAGTGTTGGGGGGGTCCCTCAAGAGACCCAGTACTTC. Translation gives CASSVGGVPQETQYF.

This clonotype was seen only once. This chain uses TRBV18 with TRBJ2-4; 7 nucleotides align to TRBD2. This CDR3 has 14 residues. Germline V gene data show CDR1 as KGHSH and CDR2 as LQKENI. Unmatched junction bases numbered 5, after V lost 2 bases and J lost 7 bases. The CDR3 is CASSPSGAENIQYF. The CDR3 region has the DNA TGTGCCAGCTCACCAAGCGGGGCAGAGAACATTCAGTACTTC.

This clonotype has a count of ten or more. CDR3 sequence: CASSLGSLGSPQETQYF. The CDR3 DNA reads as TGTGCCAGCAGCTTAGGTAGCCTTGGCTCGCCCCAGGAGACCCAGTACTTC. The V and J genes are TRBV7-9 and TRBJ2-5, with no clear D. Trimming took 1 base from V and 5 from J, leaving 20 bases between them. The CDR3 totals 17 residues. CDR1 SEHNR and CDR2 FQNEAQ come from the germline V gene (reference sequence).

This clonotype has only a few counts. CDR3 nucleotide sequence: TGTGCCAGCAGTCAGACAGGGGTCAAATCACCCCTCCACTTT. This translates into CASSQTGVKSPLHF. J is TRBJ1-6 and V is TRBV6-1, with 8 positions matching TRBD1. V was pared by 5 bases and J by 10 bases, with 7 bases of the junction left unmatched. CDR1 is MNHNS, CDR2 SASEGT, per germline. This CDR3 is 14 amino acids long.

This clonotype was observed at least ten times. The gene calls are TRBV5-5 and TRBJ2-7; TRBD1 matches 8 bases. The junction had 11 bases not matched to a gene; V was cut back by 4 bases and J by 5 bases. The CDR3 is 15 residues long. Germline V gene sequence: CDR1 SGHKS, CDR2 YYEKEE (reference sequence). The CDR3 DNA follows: TGTGCCAGCAGCCTGAGGTTCCAGGGGGCCAACGAGCAGTACTTC. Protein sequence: CASSLRFQGANEQYF.

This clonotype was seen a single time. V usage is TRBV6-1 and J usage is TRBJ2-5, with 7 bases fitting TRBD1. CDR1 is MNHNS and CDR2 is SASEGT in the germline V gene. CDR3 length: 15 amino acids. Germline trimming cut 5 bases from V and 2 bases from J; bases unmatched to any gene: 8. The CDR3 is CASSHGTALQETQYF. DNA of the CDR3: TGTGCCAGCAGTCATGGGACAGCCCTACAAGAGACCCAGTACTTC.

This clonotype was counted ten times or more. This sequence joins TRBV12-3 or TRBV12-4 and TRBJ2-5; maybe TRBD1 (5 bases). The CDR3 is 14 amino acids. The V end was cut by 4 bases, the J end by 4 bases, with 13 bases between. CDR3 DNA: TGTGCCAGCAGTTCGGGCACAGGAAGAGAGACCCAGTACTTC. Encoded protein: CASSSGTGRETQYF.

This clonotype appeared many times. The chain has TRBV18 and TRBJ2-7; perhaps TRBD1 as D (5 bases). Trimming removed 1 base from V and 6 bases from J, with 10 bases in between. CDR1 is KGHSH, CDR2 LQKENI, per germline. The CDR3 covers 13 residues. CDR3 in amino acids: CASSPQGNPEQYF. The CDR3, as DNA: TGTGCCAGCTCACCACAGGGGAACCCCGAGCAGTACTTC.

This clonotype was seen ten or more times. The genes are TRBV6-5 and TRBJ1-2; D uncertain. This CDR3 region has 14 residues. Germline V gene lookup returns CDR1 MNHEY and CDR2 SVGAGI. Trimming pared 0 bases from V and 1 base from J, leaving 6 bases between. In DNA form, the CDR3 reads TGTGCCAGCAGTTACTCGACCAGTAACTATGGCTACACCTTC. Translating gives CASSYSTSNYGYTF.